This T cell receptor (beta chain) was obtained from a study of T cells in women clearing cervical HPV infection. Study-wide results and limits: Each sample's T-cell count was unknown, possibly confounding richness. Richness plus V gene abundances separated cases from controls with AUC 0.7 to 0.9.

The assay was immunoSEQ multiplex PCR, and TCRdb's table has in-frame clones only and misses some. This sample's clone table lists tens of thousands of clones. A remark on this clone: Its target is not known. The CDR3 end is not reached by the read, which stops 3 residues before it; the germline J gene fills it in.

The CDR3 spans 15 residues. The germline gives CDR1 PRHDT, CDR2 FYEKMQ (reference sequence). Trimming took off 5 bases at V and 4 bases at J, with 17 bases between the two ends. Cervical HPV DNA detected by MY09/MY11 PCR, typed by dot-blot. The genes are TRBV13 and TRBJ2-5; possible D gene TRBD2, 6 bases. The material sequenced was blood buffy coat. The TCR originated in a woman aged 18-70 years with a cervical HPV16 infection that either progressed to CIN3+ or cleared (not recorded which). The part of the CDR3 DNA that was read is TGTGCCAGCAGCCTGAACCGAGCGGGTGGAGAGACC. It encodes CASSLNRAGGET. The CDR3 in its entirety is CASSLNRAGGETQYF.